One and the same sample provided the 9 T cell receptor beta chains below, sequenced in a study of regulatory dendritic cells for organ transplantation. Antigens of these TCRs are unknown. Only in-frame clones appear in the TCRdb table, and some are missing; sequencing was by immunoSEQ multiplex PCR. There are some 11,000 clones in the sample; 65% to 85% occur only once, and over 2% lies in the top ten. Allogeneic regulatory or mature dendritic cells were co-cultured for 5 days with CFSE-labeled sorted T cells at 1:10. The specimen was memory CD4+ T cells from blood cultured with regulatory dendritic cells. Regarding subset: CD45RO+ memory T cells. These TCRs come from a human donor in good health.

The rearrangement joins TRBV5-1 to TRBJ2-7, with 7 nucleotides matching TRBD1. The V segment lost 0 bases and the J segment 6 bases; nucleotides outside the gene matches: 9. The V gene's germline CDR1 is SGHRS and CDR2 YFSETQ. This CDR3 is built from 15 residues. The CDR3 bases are TGCGCCAGCAGCTTGGGGTCCGACAGGGCCCCCGAGCAGTACTTC. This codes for CASSLGSDRAPEQYF.

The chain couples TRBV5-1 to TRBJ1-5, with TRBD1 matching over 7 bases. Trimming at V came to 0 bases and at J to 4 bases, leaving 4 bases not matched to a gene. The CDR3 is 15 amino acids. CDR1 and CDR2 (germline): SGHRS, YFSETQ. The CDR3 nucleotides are TGCGCCAGCAGCTTGGAAGGGACAGAGAATCAGCCCCAGCATTTT. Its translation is CASSLEGTENQPQHF.

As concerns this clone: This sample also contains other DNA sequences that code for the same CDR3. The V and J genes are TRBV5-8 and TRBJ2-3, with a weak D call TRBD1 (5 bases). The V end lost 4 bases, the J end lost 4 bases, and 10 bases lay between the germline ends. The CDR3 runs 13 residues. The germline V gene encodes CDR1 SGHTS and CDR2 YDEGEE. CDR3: CASSLREPDTQYF. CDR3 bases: TGTGCCAGCAGCCTCAGGGAACCAGATACGCAGTATTTT.

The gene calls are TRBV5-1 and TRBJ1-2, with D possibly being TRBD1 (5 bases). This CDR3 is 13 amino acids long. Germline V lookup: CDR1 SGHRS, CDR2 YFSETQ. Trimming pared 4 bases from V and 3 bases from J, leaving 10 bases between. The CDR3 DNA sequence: TGCGCCAGCAGCCTGACAGATTACTATGGCTACACCTTC. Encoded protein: CASSLTDYYGYTF.

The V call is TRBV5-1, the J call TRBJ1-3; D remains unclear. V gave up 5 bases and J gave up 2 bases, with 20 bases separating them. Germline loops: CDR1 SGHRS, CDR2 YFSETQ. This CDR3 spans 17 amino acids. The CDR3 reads CASSSGGPGAAGNTIYF. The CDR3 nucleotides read TGCGCCAGCAGTTCTGGCGGGCCGGGTGCGGCTGGAAACACCATATATTTT.

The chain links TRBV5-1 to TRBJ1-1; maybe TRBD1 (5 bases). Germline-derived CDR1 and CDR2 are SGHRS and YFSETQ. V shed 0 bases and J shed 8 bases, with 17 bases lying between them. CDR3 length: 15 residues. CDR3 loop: CASSLEVFGASEAFF. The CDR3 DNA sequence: TGCGCCAGCAGCTTGGAGGTCTTTGGGGCATCCGAAGCTTTCTTT.

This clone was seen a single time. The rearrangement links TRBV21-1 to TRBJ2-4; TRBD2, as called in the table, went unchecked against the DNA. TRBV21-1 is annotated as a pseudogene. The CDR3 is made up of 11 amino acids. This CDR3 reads CASTGGHIQYF. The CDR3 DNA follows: TGTGCCAGCACGGGGGGGCACATTCAGTACTTC.

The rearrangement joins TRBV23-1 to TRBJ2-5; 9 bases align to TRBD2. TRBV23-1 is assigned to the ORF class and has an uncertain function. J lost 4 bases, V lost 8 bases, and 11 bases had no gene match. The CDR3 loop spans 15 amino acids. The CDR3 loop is CASPPQRGAGETQYF. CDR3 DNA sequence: TGCGCCAGCCCCCCCCAGCGGGGGGCGGGAGAGACCCAGTACTTC.

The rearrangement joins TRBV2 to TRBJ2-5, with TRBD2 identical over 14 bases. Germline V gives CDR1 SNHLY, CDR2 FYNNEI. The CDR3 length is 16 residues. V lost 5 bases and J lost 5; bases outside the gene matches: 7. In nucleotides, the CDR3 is TGTGCCAGCAGTTTGGGACTAGCGGGGGCAGGGGAGACCCAGTACTTC. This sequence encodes CASSLGLAGAGETQYF.